This TCR beta chain is from a study of blood T cell repertoires in COVID-19. This CDR3 has 14 residues. CDR1 is LGHNA and CDR2 is YNFKEQ in the germline V gene. J was trimmed by 2 bases and V by 4 bases; bases with no gene match: 3. Original processing notes: Reference gene primer amplification gave estimated nucleated cell counts. Sequencing was performed with immunoSEQ multiplex PCR; in TCRdb, only in-frame clones are kept and a portion is missing. V and J calls and clone size are copied from that table; D and trimming were computed from the DNA. The table lists some 29,000 clones, about 90% of them singletons, with roughly 3.5% in the top ten.

Input material: peripheral blood. The chain couples TRBV4-2 to TRBJ1-2, with TRBD1 identical over 8 bases. This TCR was sampled from a human donor in a cohort sampled during active COVID-19. The CDR3 spells CASSPDRGNYGYTF. CDR3 sequence (DNA): TGTGCCAGCAGCCCAGACAGGGGCAACTATGGCTACACCTTC.